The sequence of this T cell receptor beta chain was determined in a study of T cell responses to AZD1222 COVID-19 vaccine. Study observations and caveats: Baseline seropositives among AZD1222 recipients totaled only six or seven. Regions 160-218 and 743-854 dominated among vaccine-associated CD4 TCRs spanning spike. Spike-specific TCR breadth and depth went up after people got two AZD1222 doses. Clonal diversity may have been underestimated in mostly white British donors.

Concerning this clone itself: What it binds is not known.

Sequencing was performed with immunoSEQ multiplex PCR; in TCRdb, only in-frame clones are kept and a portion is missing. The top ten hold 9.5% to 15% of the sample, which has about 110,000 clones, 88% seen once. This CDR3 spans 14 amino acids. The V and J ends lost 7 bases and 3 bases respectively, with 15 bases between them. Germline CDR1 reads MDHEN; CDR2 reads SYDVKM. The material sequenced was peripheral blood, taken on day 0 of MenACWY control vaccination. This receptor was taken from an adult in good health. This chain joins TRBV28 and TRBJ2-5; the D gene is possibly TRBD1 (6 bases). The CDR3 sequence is CASTSRTAEETQYF. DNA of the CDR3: TGTGCCAGCACCTCCCGGACAGCTGAAGAGACCCAGTACTTC.